This paragraph reports one T cell receptor beta chain. Antigen unknown. The sample is drawn from a study of T cell repertoires in cytomegalovirus infection. At the level of the study: Carrying CMV and the relevant HLA type showed in public TCR beta signatures. Overall study results and limits: CMV-specific HLA-C-restricted TCR beta clonotypes dominated the ex vivo response. Public TCR beta family frequency separated CMV-and-HLA carriers, including in an independent cohort.

TCRdb used MiXCR to reprocess the reads, holding one entry per CDR3 protein. Seen here are about 740,000 distinct CDR3 sequences, roughly a third observed once, and the top ten hold around 3%. The CDR3 loop spans 16 amino acids. Germline V gene sequence: CDR1 SGHAT, CDR2 FQNNGV. V was clipped by 3 bases and J by 4 bases, with 18 bases between them. The sequencing sample was made of PBMCs. The chain joins TRBV11-2 to TRBJ2-5; D unresolved. The sequence was collected from a human donor in good health (CMV status not recorded). Some clones in this sample may be carry-over from other donors' samples. In DNA form, the CDR3 reads TGTGCCAGCAGCTTGGACGAAAAGGGAATCGGAGAGACCCAGTACTTC. Amino acids: CASSLDEKGIGETQYF.